This entry describes one TCR beta chain. What it recognizes is unknown. These data are taken from a study of cytomegalovirus exposure and HLA in healthy donors. Healthy bone marrow donors formed the donor group. The PCR made use of 60 Vbeta and 13 Jbeta primers. Sequenced by immunoSEQ multiplex PCR; TCRdb stores in-frame clones only, minus some. The sample lists around 120,000 clones, roughly 79% occurring once. Study-level findings and limits: By a later analysis, the bulk of CMV-associated TCR beta chains appeared HLA-restricted.

The specimen sequenced was PBMCs. This receptor was identified in a woman in her forties or fifties in good health and CMV-seronegative.

DNA for the CDR3: TGTGCCATCAGTGAGTCTTGGACAGGGGCCCTCAATGAGCAGTTCTTC. Translated: CAISESWTGALNEQFF. The rearrangement uses TRBV10-3 and TRBJ2-1; 9 bases are a match to TRBD1. The CDR3 sequence is 16 residues long. Germline V lookup: CDR1 ENHRY, CDR2 SYGVKD. J was trimmed by 6 bases and V by 0 bases; bases with no gene match: 6.